Listed below are T cell receptor beta chains from one sample, sequenced in a study of blood T cell repertoires in COVID-19. Clones were sequenced by immunoSEQ multiplex PCR, and TCRdb holds only the in-frame ones, with some missing. The table records more than 30,000 clones, 70% to 90% of them present only once. Material: peripheral blood. These receptors all stem from a man between 60 and 70 years old with active COVID-19. Each CDR3 is given with its conserved first and last residue. Each record gives: J gene, V gene, clone size, D gene, CDR3 protein, CDR3 DNA. D genes are given only for firm matches. Where a row states a size, it is once, few, many or the class of an expanded clone; other rows omit it.

j_call: TRBJ2-7
v_call: TRBV19
clone_size: .
d_call: .
cdr3_aa: CASSPGLSYEQYF
cdr3_nt: TGTGCCAGTAGTCCGGGACTTTCCTACGAGCAGTACTTC

j_call: TRBJ1-2
v_call: TRBV3-1/TRBV3-2
clone_size: .
d_call: .
cdr3_aa: CASSQEGANYGYTF
cdr3_nt: TGTGCCAGCAGCCAAGAGGGAGCTAACTATGGCTACACCTTC

j_call: TRBJ2-1
v_call: TRBV12-1
clone_size: .
d_call: .
cdr3_aa: CASSYRDREGLGENNEQFF
cdr3_nt: TGTGCCAGCAGCTACAGGGACAGGGAGGGCCTCGGGGAGAACAATGAGCAGTTCTTC

j_call: TRBJ2-7
v_call: TRBV5-4
clone_size: .
d_call: .
cdr3_aa: CASSRGGSLPYEQYF
cdr3_nt: TGTGCCAGCAGCCGAGGGGGTTCCCTTCCCTACGAGCAGTACTTC

j_call: TRBJ1-1
v_call: TRBV20-1
clone_size: .
d_call: .
cdr3_aa: CSASRRGRNTEAFF
cdr3_nt: TGCAGTGCTAGTAGAAGGGGCAGGAACACTGAAGCTTTCTTT

j_call: TRBJ2-7
v_call: TRBV12-3/TRBV12-4
clone_size: .
d_call: .
cdr3_aa: CASSLRDEQYF
cdr3_nt: TGTGCCAGCAGTTTGAGGGACGAGCAGTACTTC

j_call: TRBJ2-7
v_call: TRBV5-6
clone_size: .
d_call: .
cdr3_aa: CASSSPYKLGEQYF
cdr3_nt: TGTGCCAGCAGCTCCCCATATAAACTAGGGGAGCAGTACTTC

j_call: TRBJ2-1
v_call: TRBV5-6
clone_size: .
d_call: TRBD2
cdr3_aa: CASSLGLAGYNEQFF
cdr3_nt: TGTGCCAGCAGCTTGGGACTAGCGGGCTACAATGAGCAGTTCTTC

j_call: TRBJ1-5
v_call: TRBV7-6
clone_size: once
d_call: TRBD1
cdr3_aa: CASSSGTDLNQPQHF
cdr3_nt: TGTGCCAGCAGCTCTGGGACAGACTTGAATCAGCCCCAGCATTTT

j_call: TRBJ2-1
v_call: TRBV6-6
clone_size: .
d_call: .
cdr3_aa: CASSRTVNYNEQFF
cdr3_nt: TGTGCCAGCAGTCGGACAGTCAACTACAATGAGCAGTTCTTC

j_call: TRBJ2-1
v_call: TRBV7-6
clone_size: .
d_call: TRBD2
cdr3_aa: CASSPPGVGGVGEQFF
cdr3_nt: TGTGCCAGCAGCCCCCCGGGTGTTGGGGGGGTCGGTGAGCAGTTCTTC

j_call: TRBJ2-5
v_call: TRBV5-4
clone_size: few
d_call: TRBD2
cdr3_aa: CASSFPGLAEKETQYF
cdr3_nt: TGTGCCAGCAGCTTCCCGGGACTAGCGGAAAAAGAGACCCAGTACTTC

j_call: TRBJ2-3
v_call: TRBV11-2
clone_size: .
d_call: .
cdr3_aa: CASSFNERPLSTDTQYF
cdr3_nt: TGTGCCAGCAGCTTTAATGAGCGCCCTTTAAGTACAGATACGCAGTATTTT

j_call: TRBJ1-2
v_call: TRBV28
clone_size: .
d_call: TRBD1
cdr3_aa: CASSSVPGQGRGGYTF
cdr3_nt: TGTGCCAGCAGTTCCGTCCCGGGACAGGGAAGGGGAGGCTACACCTTC

j_call: TRBJ2-3
v_call: TRBV7-9
clone_size: .
d_call: TRBD2
cdr3_aa: CASSLRELVDTQYF
cdr3_nt: TGTGCCAGCAGCTTGCGGGAGTTGGTAGATACGCAGTATTTT

j_call: TRBJ2-7
v_call: TRBV11-1
clone_size: .
d_call: .
cdr3_aa: CASSLVRVGEQYF
cdr3_nt: TGTGCCAGCAGCTTAGTCCGGGTGGGCGAGCAGTACTTC

j_call: TRBJ2-3
v_call: TRBV7-9
clone_size: .
d_call: TRBD1
cdr3_aa: CASSLEGTVDFTDTQYF
cdr3_nt: TGTGCCAGCAGCTTAGAGGGGACAGTGGACTTCACAGATACGCAGTATTTT

j_call: TRBJ2-5
v_call: TRBV2
clone_size: .
d_call: .
cdr3_aa: CASTSSGQGSQYF
cdr3_nt: TGTGCCAGTACCTCTAGCGGCCAGGGGTCCCAGTACTTC

j_call: TRBJ2-7
v_call: TRBV7-2
clone_size: once
d_call: TRBD2
cdr3_aa: CASSRLAGGWYEQYF
cdr3_nt: TGTGCCAGCAGCCGTCTAGCGGGAGGGTGGTACGAGCAGTACTTC

j_call: TRBJ1-2
v_call: TRBV19
clone_size: .
d_call: .
cdr3_aa: CASSRDRLLSGYTF
cdr3_nt: TGTGCCAGTAGTAGAGACAGACTCCTTTCTGGCTACACCTTC

j_call: TRBJ2-1
v_call: TRBV7-9
clone_size: .
d_call: TRBD1
cdr3_aa: CASSWGQGEDNEQFF
cdr3_nt: TGTGCCAGCAGCTGGGGACAGGGAGAGGACAATGAGCAGTTCTTC

j_call: TRBJ2-1
v_call: TRBV15
clone_size: .
d_call: TRBD2
cdr3_aa: CATSTAAGYEQFF
cdr3_nt: TGTGCCACCAGCACTGCAGCGGGATATGAGCAGTTCTTC

j_call: TRBJ1-2
v_call: TRBV6-5
clone_size: .
d_call: TRBD1
cdr3_aa: CASSLTRTGTYGYTF
cdr3_nt: TGTGCCAGCAGTTTAACACGGACAGGCACCTATGGCTACACCTTC

j_call: TRBJ1-5
v_call: TRBV6-2/TRBV6-3
clone_size: large
d_call: .
cdr3_aa: CASSYGYWWQANPSNQPQHF
cdr3_nt: TGTGCCAGCAGTTACGGCTATTGGTGGCAGGCAAACCCTAGCAATCAGCCCCAGCATTTT

j_call: TRBJ1-2
v_call: TRBV25-1
clone_size: .
d_call: TRBD1
cdr3_aa: CATQTEGTGQGLNYGYTF
cdr3_nt: TGTGCCACCCAGACTGAAGGGACAGGGCAAGGTCTTAACTATGGCTACACCTTC

j_call: TRBJ2-3
v_call: TRBV5-1
clone_size: .
d_call: TRBD2
cdr3_aa: CASSETPRGSSTDTQYF
cdr3_nt: TGCGCCAGCAGCGAGACCCCGCGGGGGTCGAGCACAGATACGCAGTATTTT

j_call: TRBJ2-7
v_call: TRBV10-1
clone_size: .
d_call: TRBD1
cdr3_aa: CASSLGTGGYEQYF
cdr3_nt: TGCGCCAGCAGCCTCGGGACAGGGGGCTACGAGCAGTACTTC

j_call: TRBJ1-2
v_call: TRBV12-3/TRBV12-4
clone_size: few
d_call: .
cdr3_aa: CASSSVEGYTF
cdr3_nt: TGTGCCAGCAGTTCTGTAGAGGGCTACACCTTC

j_call: TRBJ2-5
v_call: TRBV5-1
clone_size: .
d_call: TRBD2
cdr3_aa: CASSLAASGHETQYF
cdr3_nt: TGCGCCAGCAGCTTGGCGGCTAGCGGACATGAGACCCAGTACTTC

j_call: TRBJ2-1
v_call: TRBV5-6
clone_size: .
d_call: TRBD2
cdr3_aa: CASSSETSGSFDEQFF
cdr3_nt: TGTGCCAGCAGCTCCGAAACTAGCGGGAGTTTCGATGAGCAGTTCTTC

j_call: TRBJ1-1
v_call: TRBV9
clone_size: .
d_call: .
cdr3_aa: CASSANLGGTEAFF
cdr3_nt: TGTGCCAGCAGCGCAAATCTCGGGGGCACTGAAGCTTTCTTT

j_call: TRBJ1-3
v_call: TRBV5-1
clone_size: .
d_call: TRBD1
cdr3_aa: CASSLDPGTGGSGNTIYF
cdr3_nt: TGCGCCAGCAGCTTGGACCCGGGGACAGGAGGCTCCGGAAACACCATATATTTT

j_call: TRBJ1-5
v_call: TRBV19
clone_size: .
d_call: TRBD1
cdr3_aa: CASIGTGVSNQPQHF
cdr3_nt: TGTGCCAGTATTGGGACAGGGGTTAGCAATCAGCCCCAGCATTTT

j_call: TRBJ2-1
v_call: TRBV7-9
clone_size: .
d_call: TRBD2
cdr3_aa: CASSWESTGLAVWYNEQFF
cdr3_nt: TGTGCCAGCAGCTGGGAATCAACGGGACTAGCGGTCTGGTACAATGAGCAGTTCTTC

j_call: TRBJ2-2
v_call: TRBV6-5
clone_size: .
d_call: TRBD1
cdr3_aa: CASSDTGVTGELFF
cdr3_nt: TGTGCCAGCAGCGATACAGGGGTGACCGGGGAGCTGTTTTTT

j_call: TRBJ1-1
v_call: TRBV12-3/TRBV12-4
clone_size: .
d_call: .
cdr3_aa: CASSSTGTEAFF
cdr3_nt: TGTGCCAGCAGCTCGACCGGGACTGAAGCTTTCTTT

j_call: TRBJ2-5
v_call: TRBV5-1
clone_size: .
d_call: TRBD1
cdr3_aa: CASSLEGTAGETQYF
cdr3_nt: TGCGCCAGCAGCTTGGAGGGGACAGCAGGGGAGACCCAGTACTTC

j_call: TRBJ2-1
v_call: TRBV19
clone_size: .
d_call: TRBD2
cdr3_aa: CASSQRTPGLEAYNEQFF
cdr3_nt: TGTGCCAGTAGTCAAAGAACCCCGGGACTAGAAGCCTACAATGAGCAGTTCTTC

j_call: TRBJ2-1
v_call: TRBV7-3
clone_size: .
d_call: TRBD2
cdr3_aa: CASSFTSGGYNEQFF
cdr3_nt: TGTGCCAGCAGCTTCACTAGCGGGGGCTACAATGAGCAGTTCTTC

j_call: TRBJ1-3
v_call: TRBV7-2
clone_size: .
d_call: TRBD1
cdr3_aa: CASSSIGGYGNTIYF
cdr3_nt: TGTGCCAGCAGCTCCATAGGGGGCTATGGAAACACCATATATTTT

j_call: TRBJ2-7
v_call: TRBV7-9
clone_size: .
d_call: .
cdr3_aa: CASSLINPGNDEQYF
cdr3_nt: TGTGCCAGCAGCTTAATTAATCCAGGGAATGACGAGCAGTACTTC